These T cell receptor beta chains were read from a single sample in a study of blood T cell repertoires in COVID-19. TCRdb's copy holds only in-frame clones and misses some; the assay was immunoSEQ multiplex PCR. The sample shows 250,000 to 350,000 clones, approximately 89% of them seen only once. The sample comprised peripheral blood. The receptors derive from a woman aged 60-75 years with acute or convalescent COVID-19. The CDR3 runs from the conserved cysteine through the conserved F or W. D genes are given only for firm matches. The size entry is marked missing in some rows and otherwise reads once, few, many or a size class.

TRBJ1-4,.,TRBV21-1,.,TGTGCCAGCAGCAAAGAATTACAGGGAGGGGATGAAAAACTGTTTTTT,CASSKELQGGDEKLFF
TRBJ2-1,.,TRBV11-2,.,TGTGCCAGCGGGGCACCAGGGAATCATGAGCAGTTCTTC,CASGAPGNHEQFF
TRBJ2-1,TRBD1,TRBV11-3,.,TGTGCCAGCAGCCTGACAGGGATGGGTTCGCACAATGAGCAGTTCTTC,CASSLTGMGSHNEQFF
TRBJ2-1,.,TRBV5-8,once,TGTGCCAGCAGCTTGGTACCCGGGGGGCCGGAGCAGTTCTTC,CASSLVPGGPEQFF
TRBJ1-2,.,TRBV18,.,TGTGCCAGCTCACTCAGGGGTATAAACTATGGCTACACCTTC,CASSLRGINYGYTF
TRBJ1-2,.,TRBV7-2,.,TGTGCCAGCAGCTCGAGCAGTCGGGTCGGCTACACCTTC,CASSSSSRVGYTF
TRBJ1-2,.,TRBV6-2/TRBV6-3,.,TGTGCCAGCAGTACCCTCGAGTCAAGCTCTAACTATGGCTACACCTTC,CASSTLESSSNYGYTF
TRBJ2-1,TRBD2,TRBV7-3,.,TGTGCCAGCAGCTTAGCTAGCGGGTACCACAATGAGCAGTTCTTC,CASSLASGYHNEQFF
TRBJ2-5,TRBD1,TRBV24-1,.,TGTGCCACCAGTGGATCCCGAGACAGGGCCGAGACCCAGTACTTC,CATSGSRDRAETQYF
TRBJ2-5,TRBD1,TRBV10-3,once,TGTGCCATCAGTGTGGACAGGGGGGGAGAGACCCAGTACTTC,CAISVDRGGETQYF
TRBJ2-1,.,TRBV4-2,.,TGTGCCAGCAGCCGAGGGGGGGACTCCGTCATCCTCGAGCAGTTCTTC,CASSRGGDSVILEQFF
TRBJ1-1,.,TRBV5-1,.,TGCGCCAGCAGGGCAGGGAACACTGAAGCTTTCTTT,CASRAGNTEAFF
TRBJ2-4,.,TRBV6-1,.,TGTGCCAGCAGTGGTTACTCCCAGGGAAGAAAAAACATTCAGTACTTC,CASSGYSQGRKNIQYF
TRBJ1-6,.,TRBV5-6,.,TGTGCCAGCAGCTTGGGGGGGGTATACAATTCACCCCTCCACTTT,CASSLGGVYNSPLHF
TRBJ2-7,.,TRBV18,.,TGTGCCAGCTCTCCCCAGCGGACTTCCTACGAGCAGTACTTC,CASSPQRTSYEQYF
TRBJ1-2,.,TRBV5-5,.,TGTGCCAGCAGCTCGACGGGGGGATTGGGCTACACCTTC,CASSSTGGLGYTF
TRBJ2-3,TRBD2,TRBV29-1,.,TGCAGCGGCGCCGGGACTACAAATACAGATACGCAGTATTTT,CSGAGTTNTDTQYF
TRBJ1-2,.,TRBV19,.,TGTGCCAGTAGTACATTACAGGGCGCCAACTATGGCTACACCTTC,CASSTLQGANYGYTF
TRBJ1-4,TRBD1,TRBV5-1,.,TGCGCCAGCAGCCTTCCGGGACAGAATAATGAAAAACTGTTTTTT,CASSLPGQNNEKLFF
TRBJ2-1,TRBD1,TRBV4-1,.,TGCGCCAGCAGCCAAACCTTGACAGGGGGGAGCTACAATGAGCAGTTCTTC,CASSQTLTGGSYNEQFF
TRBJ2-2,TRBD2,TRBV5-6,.,TGTGCCAGCAGCTTTCCTAGCGGGGGACCCTTCACCGGGGAGCTGTTTTTT,CASSFPSGGPFTGELFF
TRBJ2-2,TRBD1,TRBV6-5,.,TGTGCCAGCAGTACAGGGGCCGACACCGGGGAGCTGTTTTTT,CASSTGADTGELFF
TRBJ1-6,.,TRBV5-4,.,TGTGCCAGCAGCTTGATGGGGCTAGACTCACCCCTCCACTTT,CASSLMGLDSPLHF
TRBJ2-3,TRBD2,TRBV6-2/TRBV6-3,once,TGTGCCAGCAGTTACTTTCTAGCGGGAGGGGGAGATACGCAGTATTTT,CASSYFLAGGGDTQYF
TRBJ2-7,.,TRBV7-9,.,TGTGCCAGCAGCCCCGACTATAGCTCCTACGAGCAGTACTTC,CASSPDYSSYEQYF
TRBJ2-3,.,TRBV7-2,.,TGTGCCAGCAAGACTACGGAGGGGCACACAGATACGCAGTATTTT,CASKTTEGHTDTQYF
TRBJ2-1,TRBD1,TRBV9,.,TGTGCCAGCGGATCCACTGCGGGACAGGCCTACAATGAGCAGTTCTTC,CASGSTAGQAYNEQFF
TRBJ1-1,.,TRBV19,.,TGTGCCAGTAATCGGGGTGGGAGGACTGAAGCTTTCTTT,CASNRGGRTEAFF
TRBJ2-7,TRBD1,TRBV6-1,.,TGTGCCAGCAGTGAACCGGGACAGCTAGCATACGAGCAGTACTTC,CASSEPGQLAYEQYF
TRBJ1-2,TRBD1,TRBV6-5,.,TGTGCCAGCAGTTATTCCACAGGGGGACACACCTTC,CASSYSTGGHTF
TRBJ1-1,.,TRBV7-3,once,TGTGCCAGCAGCGCGGACAGGAACACTGAAGCTTTCTTT,CASSADRNTEAFF
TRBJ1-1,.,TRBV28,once,TGTGCCAGCAGTCCGGGGGGGGGCTTTGAAGCTTTCTTT,CASSPGGGFEAFF
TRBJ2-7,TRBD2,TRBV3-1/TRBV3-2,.,TGTGCCAGCAGCCAAGAGGGGGTGGGAGGGTCCTCCTACGAGCAGTACTTC,CASSQEGVGGSSYEQYF
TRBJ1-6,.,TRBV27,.,TGTGCCAGCAGTTTAGGCCAGGGGAAATCCTATAATTCACCCCTCCACTTT,CASSLGQGKSYNSPLHF
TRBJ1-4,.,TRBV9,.,TGTGCCAGCAGCAGGGACACCGGTAATGAAAAACTGTTTTTT,CASSRDTGNEKLFF
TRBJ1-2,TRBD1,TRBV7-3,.,TGTGCCAGCAGCTTAAACCCCCGGGACAGCGCCTATGGCTACACCTTC,CASSLNPRDSAYGYTF
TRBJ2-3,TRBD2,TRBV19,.,TGTGCCAGTAGTATAGTCCCGGGACTAGCGTTAGATACGCAGTATTTT,CASSIVPGLALDTQYF
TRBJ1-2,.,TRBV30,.,TGTGCCTGGAGTTTAGGGCAGGGGCAGAACTACACCTTC,CAWSLGQGQNYTF
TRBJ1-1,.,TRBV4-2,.,TGTGCCAGCAGCCAAGCCACAAATCCTTCCGGGGGCACTGAAGCTTTCTTT,CASSQATNPSGGTEAFF
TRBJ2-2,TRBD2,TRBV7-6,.,TGTGCCAGCAGCTTGGCACTAGCGGGGGGGACTAACACCGGGGAGCTGTTTTTT,CASSLALAGGTNTGELFF
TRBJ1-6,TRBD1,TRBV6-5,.,TGTGCCAGCAGTTACGACAGGGTGGGTTCACCCCTCCACTTT,CASSYDRVGSPLHF
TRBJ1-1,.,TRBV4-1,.,TGCGCCAGCAGCCAAGAGACTATCACTGAAGCTTTCTTT,CASSQETITEAFF
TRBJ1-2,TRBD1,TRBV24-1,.,TGTGCCACCAGTGCTGGGACAGGAGGGGGGTATGGCTACACCTTC,CATSAGTGGGYGYTF
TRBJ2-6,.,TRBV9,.,TGTGCCAGCAGCGTAGTGATGGGTGAGGGGGCTGGGGCCAACGTCCTGACTTTC,CASSVVMGEGAGANVLTF
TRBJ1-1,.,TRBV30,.,TGTGCCTGGAGTGTACGTGGTATCCTGAGCACTGAAGCTTTCTTT,CAWSVRGILSTEAFF
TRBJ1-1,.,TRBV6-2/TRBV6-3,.,TGTGCCAGCAGTTTAGCTAGGACAACTGAAGCTTTCTTT,CASSLARTTEAFF